This TCR beta chain was documented in a study of T cells in Graves' hyperthyroidism and ophthalmopathy. The diagnostic basis comprised clinical symptoms, serum thyroxine and TRAb, thyroid ultrasound and orbital computed tomography. Regarding this clonotype: Antigen unknown.

The length of the CDR3 is 14 residues. After removal of 3 bases from V and 3 bases from J, the junction contained 2 bases not matched to a gene. Germline V gene data show CDR1 as MNHEY and CDR2 as SMNVEV (reference sequence). The investigators amplified TCR beta CDR3 regions from RNA transcripts. In the first-round RT-PCR of the TCR CDR3, the HTBI primer set was used. Via MiXCR, TCRdb re-called the multiplex PCR reads, giving one row per CDR3 protein. Of some 510,000 distinct CDR3 sequences in the sample, less than 25% were seen once. General observations from the study: Most clonotypes expanded in the thyroid (above 0.001) were also present in blood.

The rearrangement uses TRBV27 and TRBJ2-7, with 10 nucleotides matching TRBD2. Sequencing used blood. The clonotype originates from a man aged 18 to 30 with Graves' hyperthyroidism. The CDR3 DNA is TGTGCCAGCAGTTTTGCTAGCGGGAGCTACGAGCAGTACTTC. Its protein product is CASSFASGSYEQYF.